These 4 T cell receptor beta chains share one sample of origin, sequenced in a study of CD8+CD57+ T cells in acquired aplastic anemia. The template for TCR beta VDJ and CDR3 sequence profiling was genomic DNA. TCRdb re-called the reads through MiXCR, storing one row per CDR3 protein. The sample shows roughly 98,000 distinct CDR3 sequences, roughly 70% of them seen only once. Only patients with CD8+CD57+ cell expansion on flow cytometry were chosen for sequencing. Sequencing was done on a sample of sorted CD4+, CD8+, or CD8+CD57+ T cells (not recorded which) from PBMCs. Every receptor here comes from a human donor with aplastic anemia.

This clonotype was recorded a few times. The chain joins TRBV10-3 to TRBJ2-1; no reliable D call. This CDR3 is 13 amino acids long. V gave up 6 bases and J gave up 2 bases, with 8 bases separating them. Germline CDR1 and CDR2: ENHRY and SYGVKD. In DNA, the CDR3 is TGTGCCATCAGGACCGATCCCTACAATGAGCAGTTCTTC. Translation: CAIRTDPYNEQFF.

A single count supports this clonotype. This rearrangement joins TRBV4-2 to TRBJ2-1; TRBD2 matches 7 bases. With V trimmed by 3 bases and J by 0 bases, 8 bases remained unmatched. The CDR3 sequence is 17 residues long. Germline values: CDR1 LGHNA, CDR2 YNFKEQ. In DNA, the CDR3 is TGTGCCAGCAGCCAGTGGCCAGCGGGGAGCTCCTACAATGAGCAGTTCTTC. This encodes CASSQWPAGSSYNEQFF.

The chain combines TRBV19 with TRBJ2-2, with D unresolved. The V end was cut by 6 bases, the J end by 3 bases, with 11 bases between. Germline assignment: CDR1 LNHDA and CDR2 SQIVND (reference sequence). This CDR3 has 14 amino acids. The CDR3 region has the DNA TGTGCCAGTAGCACCCGACGGGACACCGGGGAGCTGTTTTTT. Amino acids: CASSTRRDTGELFF.

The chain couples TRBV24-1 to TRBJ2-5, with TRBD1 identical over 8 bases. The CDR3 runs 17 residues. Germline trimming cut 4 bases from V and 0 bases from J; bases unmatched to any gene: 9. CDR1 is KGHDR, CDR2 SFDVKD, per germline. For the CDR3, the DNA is TGTGCCACCAGTGACCCGACAGGGGACCTGTACCAAGAGACCCAGTACTTC. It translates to CATSDPTGDLYQETQYF.